The rows below give T cell receptor beta chains drawn from one sample of a study of T cells in Graves' hyperthyroidism and ophthalmopathy. Using its own MiXCR run on the multiplex PCR reads, TCRdb lists one record per CDR3 protein. The table has a few hundred thousand distinct CDR3 sequences, under 20% seen once; the top ten hold 17%. The material sequenced was blood. The receptors stem from a woman aged 18-29 years with Graves' ophthalmopathy. CDR3s include the opening cysteine and the closing phenylalanine or tryptophan. A D gene is named only where the DNA matches it firmly. Clone sizes are given selectively: once, few, many, or a class where the clone is expanded.

TRBV11-3,TRBD1,TRBJ2-2,many,TGTGCCAGCAGCCTCCGGACAGGCCGGGGGGAGCTGTTTTTT,CASSLRTGRGELFF
TRBV3-1,.,TRBJ1-6,few,TGTGCCAGCAGGGGCGGCGGAGAATCACCCCTCCACTTT,CASRGGGESPLHF
TRBV9,.,TRBJ1-4,.,TGTGCCAGCAGCGTAGGGGGCAGTTGGGACGAAAAACTGTTTTTT,CASSVGGSWDEKLFF
TRBV13,TRBD2,TRBJ2-7,many,TGTGCCAGCAGCAAGGCCGGGACTAGCGTTTACGAGCAGTACTTC,CASSKAGTSVYEQYF
TRBV19,.,TRBJ2-1,few,TGTGCCAGTAGTATCCAGCAAGCCGGGGGTGAGCAGTTCTTC,CASSIQQAGGEQFF
TRBV7-2,TRBD2,TRBJ2-5,many,TGTGCCAGCAGCCCGGCTAGCGGGACCCAGTACTTC,CASSPASGTQYF
TRBV10-3,.,TRBJ1-2,.,TGTGCCATCAGCGGGACTCGGGACCTCGGCTACACCTTC,CAISGTRDLGYTF
TRBV12-3/TRBV12-4,.,TRBJ2-3,many,TGTGCCAGCAGCCCCTCATCAGATACGCAGTATTTT,CASSPSSDTQYF
TRBV11-2,.,TRBJ1-1,many,TGTGCCAGCAGCTTAGATAAAACAGAGGTGGTTACTGAAGCTTTCTTT,CASSLDKTEVVTEAFF
TRBV20-1,.,TRBJ1-2,few,TGCAGTGCTAGCCCCGGGACGAATCATGGCTACACCTTC,CSASPGTNHGYTF
TRBV20-1,.,TRBJ1-2,.,TGCAGTGCCCGAAAAGAGGCAGGGGACGCCTATGGCTACACCTTC,CSARKEAGDAYGYTF
TRBV7-3,.,TRBJ2-7,many,TGTGCCAGCAGCTTAAAGCGGCGGCGAAGGGAGCAGTACTTC,CASSLKRRRREQYF
TRBV29-1,TRBD1,TRBJ2-5,few,TGCAGCGTTCGACAGGGGAGGCAAGAGACCCAGTACTTC,CSVRQGRQETQYF
TRBV20-1,.,TRBJ2-1,many,TGCAGTGCTAGCGAGAGGGCGTCCGTGGCTGAGCAGTTCTTC,CSASERASVAEQFF
TRBV4-1,.,TRBJ1-2,.,TGCGCCAGCAGCCCCTCGAGGGGGTTCCCTGGCTACACCTTC,CASSPSRGFPGYTF
TRBV20-1,TRBD2,TRBJ2-5,.,TGCAGTGCTATTCTCCCCATTAGCGGGCCACAAGAGACCCAGTACTTC,CSAILPISGPQETQYF
TRBV27,TRBD1,TRBJ1-1,few,TGTGCCAGCAGTCCAACCGGGACAGGGGGGTCTGAAGCTTTCTTT,CASSPTGTGGSEAFF
TRBV5-1,TRBD1,TRBJ1-4,.,TGCGCCAGCAGCTCGTACGACAGGGGAGGCCTCTCCGAAGAAAAACTGTTTTTT,CASSSYDRGGLSEEKLFF
TRBV6-1,.,TRBJ2-7,many,TGTGCCAGCAAGTTAGGGACCGCGAGCTCCTACGAGCAGTACTTC,CASKLGTASSYEQYF
TRBV9,.,TRBJ1-1,.,TGTGCCAGCAGCGTAGCCCCTTCCACAGGGTGGGACACTGAAGCTTTCTTT,CASSVAPSTGWDTEAFF
TRBV28,.,TRBJ2-3,many,TGTGCCAGCAGTTTAGTGGGTTACTCGCAGTATTTT,CASSLVGYSQYF
TRBV9,.,TRBJ2-1,.,TGTGCCAGCAGCGTAGATGGCAATGAGCAGTTCTTC,CASSVDGNEQFF
TRBV4-2,TRBD2,TRBJ2-2,once,TGTGCCAGCAGTGATTCAGCGGGGGGGCCGGACACCGGGGAGCTGTTTTTT,CASSDSAGGPDTGELFF
TRBV5-6,.,TRBJ1-3,.,TGTGCCAGCAGCTTGGACAGGGTCGGAAACACCATATATTTT,CASSLDRVGNTIYF
TRBV6-1,.,TRBJ2-5,few,TGTGCCAGCAAACCTGAGGTGGGGCAAGAGACCCAGTACTTC,CASKPEVGQETQYF
TRBV20-1,TRBD2,TRBJ2-7,many,TGCAGTGCTTCCCGGACTAGCGGGAACTACGAGCAGTACTTC,CSASRTSGNYEQYF
TRBV7-2,.,TRBJ2-7,many,TGTGCCAGCAGCTTCGGGCATCCCGGCGAGCAGTACTTC,CASSFGHPGEQYF
TRBV28,TRBD2,TRBJ2-7,.,TGTGCCAGCAGCTTCCTGGGACTAGCGGGACCCCACTCCTACGAGCAGTACTTC,CASSFLGLAGPHSYEQYF
TRBV5-1,.,TRBJ1-1,many,TGCGCCAGCAGCACGGAAAACACTGAAGCTTTCTTT,CASSTENTEAFF
TRBV19,.,TRBJ1-2,.,TGTGCCAGTAGTATAGAACGGACGTCGGATGGCTACACCTTC,CASSIERTSDGYTF
TRBV5-6,.,TRBJ2-7,many,TGTGCCAGCAGCTTGACAGGGTTGGAATCCTACGAGCAGTACTTC,CASSLTGLESYEQYF
TRBV9,.,TRBJ1-2,.,TGTGCCAGCAGCGTAGTGGCTAACTATGGCTACACCTTC,CASSVVANYGYTF
TRBV3-1,.,TRBJ2-5,few,TGTGCCAGCAGCCCCACAGGAGCCGGGGAGGAGACCCAGTACTTC,CASSPTGAGEETQYF
TRBV5-1,TRBD2,TRBJ2-5,.,TGCGCCAGCAGCTTGGACCTAGCGGGAGGGACAGAGACCCAGTACTTC,CASSLDLAGGTETQYF
TRBV27,.,TRBJ2-1,many,TGTGCCAGCAGTTTATCGCGAGGGATCGGCTACAATGAGCAGTTCTTC,CASSLSRGIGYNEQFF
TRBV6-9,TRBD1,TRBJ1-1,many,TGTGCCAGCATCCTAACAGGGGTCCCTGACACTGAAGCTTTCTTT,CASILTGVPDTEAFF
TRBV4-3,.,TRBJ2-7,many,TGCGCCAGCAGCCAAGTGGCGGCCAGCGGTAGCTCGGGGGAGCAGTACTTC,CASSQVAASGSSGEQYF
TRBV5-1,TRBD1,TRBJ2-2,.,TGCGCCAGCAGCTGGACCGGGACAGGGGCCACCACCGGGGAGCTGTTTTTT,CASSWTGTGATTGELFF
TRBV20-1,.,TRBJ1-1,few,TGCAGTGCTAGAGGTAGAGTCATGAACACTGAAGCTTTCTTT,CSARGRVMNTEAFF
TRBV11-2,TRBD1,TRBJ1-2,many,TGTGCCAGCAGCCCCGAGGGGGACAGACTCCGGCGAGGGAATGGCTACACCTTC,CASSPEGDRLRRGNGYTF
TRBV5-1,TRBD2,TRBJ2-3,many,TGCGCCAGCAGCGGGGGACTAGCGGGAAGAGATACGCAGTATTTT,CASSGGLAGRDTQYF
TRBV29-1,.,TRBJ2-7,many,TGCAGCGTTGAGAGCGTGACCTACGAGCAGTACTTC,CSVESVTYEQYF
TRBV9,TRBD2,TRBJ2-5,.,TGTGCCAGCAGCGTAGCTGCTGATCGGCGGGGGGAGACCCAGTACTTC,CASSVAADRRGETQYF
TRBV20-1,TRBD2,TRBJ2-3,.,TGCAGTGCTAGAAGGGGCGGGGGAGATACGCAGTATTTT,CSARRGGGDTQYF
TRBV7-2,.,TRBJ2-7,many,TGTGCCAGCAGCTTGGGCCGGGTTTACGAGCAGTACTTC,CASSLGRVYEQYF
TRBV5-1,.,TRBJ1-2,many,TGCGCCAGCAGCTTGGAACAGGCTACCTATGGCTACACCTTC,CASSLEQATYGYTF
TRBV11-2,.,TRBJ1-2,many,TGTGCCAGCAGCTTAAATACCCTCGGTAACTATGGCTACACCTTC,CASSLNTLGNYGYTF
TRBV28,.,TRBJ1-5,.,TGTGCCAGCAAACCCTACGCGGGCACTAATCAGCCCCAGCATTTT,CASKPYAGTNQPQHF
TRBV20-1,.,TRBJ1-2,.,TGCAGTGCTAGAATCGGGACAACCTTCTATGGCTACACCTTC,CSARIGTTFYGYTF
TRBV5-5,TRBD1,TRBJ1-1,many,TGTGCCAGCAGCCGGGACAGGGGATACGGCACTGAAGCTTTCTTT,CASSRDRGYGTEAFF
TRBV29-1,TRBD1,TRBJ1-1,few,TGCAGCGTTTTGGGACAGACCAACACTGAAGCTTTCTTT,CSVLGQTNTEAFF
TRBV15,TRBD1,TRBJ1-1,once,TGTGCCACCAGCAGAGCCGACAGGGGGGGGATGAACACTGAAGCTTTCTTT,CATSRADRGGMNTEAFF
TRBV10-1,TRBD1,TRBJ1-3,many,TGCGCCAGCAGTGAGCGGACAGGACCTCTGGGAGGAAACACCATATATTTT,CASSERTGPLGGNTIYF
TRBV6-1,.,TRBJ1-2,many,TGTGCCAGCAGTGAAAGACTTTACGGCTACACCTTC,CASSERLYGYTF
TRBV6-1,.,TRBJ2-3,.,TGTGCCAGCAGTGAAGGGGGAGGTACGCAGTATTTT,CASSEGGGTQYF
TRBV6-6,.,TRBJ1-6,few,TGTGCCAGCAGTTACTCGAAAGGGGGTAATTCACCCCTCCACTTT,CASSYSKGGNSPLHF
TRBV27,TRBD1,TRBJ2-1,few,TGTGCCAGCAGTCACCCGGGACAGGGGAAGTTCTTC,CASSHPGQGKFF